The TCR beta chain under discussion was sequenced for a study of cytomegalovirus exposure and HLA in healthy donors listed by TCRdb under 2017. In terms of the full investigation: An earlier analysis of roughly 500 of the donors reported 250 to 350 Gb of sequence data and some 120 million unique TCR beta sequences from around 200 million T cells. Rather than drawing on any new phenotypic data, the later analysis identified candidate immune exposures from TCR beta sequences and the way those sequences occurred across donors. On average, roughly 240,000 unique TCR beta nucleotide sequences were sequenced per donor among a few hundred genotyped donors of the cohort, with roughly 20% of those sequences being non-productive. The study combined high-throughput TCR immunosequencing, statistical association of individual TCRs with disease status, and machine learning to predict cytomegalovirus infection status. A later analysis re-examined previously published TCR beta repertoires from 600 to 700 donors and added high-resolution HLA genotyping to investigate patterns of TCR occurrence. Donor age, sex, ethnicity and CMV serostatus were compiled together with the repertoire data. The number of typed donors differed by locus: roughly 620-640 for A, B, C, DRB1 and DQB1; 522 for DQA1; 606 for DPA1; and 400 to 480 for DPB1. Every repertoire in the discovery cohort had been generated on one and the same sequencing platform. Four to six DR-DQ haplotypes were handled as single units for association and clustering, since linkage in the cohort was strong. Approximately 330 gigabases of sequencing data and around 80 million unique TCR sequences made up an early release that covered nearly 650 HLA-typed donors. The study aimed to test whether cataloging public T cell receptors could reveal signatures of past pathogen exposure. Using immunosequencing, the study profiled T cell repertoires from 640 or so subjects and related those repertoires to cytomegalovirus serostatus. A separate validation cohort of about 110 different subjects was used in addition to the 666-subject first cohort. Of the 398 genotyped donors, 81% fell in the genetic ancestry cluster associated with self-reported Caucasian donors. Both class I and class II loci were covered by HLA typing, at four-digit resolution. Genome-wide SNP genotypes for about 65% of the 666 donors were used in a later genetic analysis, which treated that subset as a discovery cohort. To decide whether each TCR beta V gene segment behaved as functional or pseudogenic, an earlier analysis of some 600 of the donors relied on high-throughput TCR beta sequencing. Overall study results and their limits: Sequencing depth was assumed to be roughly uniform across donors in the presence/absence analyses, though that assumption may not hold. A cluster of highly shared sequence variants was judged likely to be a technical artifact of the sequencing pipeline. Several of the top co-occurrence clusters appeared to be linked to parvovirus B19, influenza, CMV and Epstein-Barr virus, according to a later analysis. Because some donors lacked HLA typing at each locus, the association tests relied only on the typed subset. Most TCR sequences were seen in very few donors, while some public TCRs were found in many individuals. In a later analysis, HLA-associated TCR beta chains showed more clonal expansion and lower generation probabilities than non-associated chains that were equally common. According to a later analysis, most CMV-associated TCR beta chains appeared to be HLA-restricted, and the HLA associations seemed to be driven largely by CMV exposure. A total of 150 or so TCR beta chains were listed by the study as associated with cytomegalovirus. When HLA alleles, especially DR and DQ, strongly co-occurred, TCR associations were difficult to assign to individual alleles. An earlier analysis of some 590 of the donors showed that most TCR beta V segments appeared in productive rearrangements either about 87% or about 30% of the time, which broadly matched IMGT annotations. In a later genetic analysis, a missense DCLRE1C variant was associated with V-gene and J-gene trimming of TCR beta chains, and the association was replicated in an independent cohort. In a later analysis, TCR association rates were found to vary across HLA loci, with the most associated TCRs seen for DRB1 alleles and the fewest for HLA-C alleles. A further reported finding was that TCR beta sequences accurately predicted the HLA-A and HLA-B alleles for most subjects in the first cohort. Correlated functional status among segregating V segments might be attributable to linkage disequilibrium, but an unknown experimental factor could not be ruled out. According to the authors, the approach could potentially be generalized to other disease states and immunological phenotypes. CMV serostatus was the only immune exposure information available for the cohort. The classifier was reported to diagnose cytomegalovirus status with high specificity and sensitivity in both the original cohort and the validation cohort. Three of the identified cytomegalovirus-associated TCR beta chains were confirmed in vitro to be specific for cytomegalovirus antigens. Seventeen rarely observed V segments, including chromosome 9 orphons, were excluded from the earlier analysis of approximately 500 of the donors because counts were too low. In a later genetic analysis, fewer N-insertions in productive TCRs were reported among donors in an Asian-associated ancestry cluster than the approximately 670-donor mean. The cohort was sequenced for TCR beta chains only, and without alpha or paired-chain data the features that could be detected were limited. In a later analysis, about 17,000 TCR beta sequences were associated with specific HLA alleles at a false discovery rate of 0.05.

Libraries were made using the immunoSEQ multiplex PCR assay. A mixture of 60 forward primers for TCR Vbeta segments and 13 reverse primers for TCR Jbeta segments was used in the multiplex PCR. The CDR3 region of rearranged TCR beta genes was amplified from genomic DNA with a multiplex PCR assay. The Illumina HiSeq System was used to sequence the amplified TCR beta libraries as 87-base-pair reads. As for how the authors treated the data: Across the 700 or so repertoires, a later analysis counted 60 million to 90 million unique TCR beta chains, 9 million to 14 million of which were shared by at least two donors. To remove PCR and sequencing errors, raw reads were error-corrected and collapsed into unique sequences using a nearest-neighbor algorithm that merged closely related sequences. V, D and J gene segments were assigned by aligning CDR3 sequences to IMGT reference sequences. For a sequence to be retained, at least a six-nucleotide match to both a V gene segment and a J gene segment was required. Rearrangements were called productive when the CDR3 lacked stop codons and stayed in frame with V and J; all others were non-productive. Following IMGT convention, CDR3 was defined as the stretch from the second conserved V-encoded cysteine up to the conserved J-encoded phenylalanine. Sequences without an unambiguous match to a single V gene segment were excluded from the earlier analysis of about 640 of the donors. In an earlier analysis of 587 of the donors, V segments were called functional above 56.7% productive rearrangements and were called segregating when the between-donor standard deviation exceeded 5%. A statistical classification framework was built to diagnose cytomegalovirus status from the catalog of TCR beta chain sequences. A later analysis assigned V and J genes by comparing TCR nucleotide sequences with IMGT/GENE-DB human TR gene sequences. A later analysis assigned CDR3 sequences and most-parsimonious VDJ recombination scenarios with the TCRdist pipeline. In a later analysis, each TCR beta chain was defined by its CDR3 amino acid sequence together with its V-gene family, and reads without a unique V-gene family were excluded. In a later analysis, nearly 600 highly shared, low-generation-probability nucleotide sequences were removed to address suspected cross-contamination and a sequencing artifact. For each public chain, a later analysis derived a clonal expansion index from normalized ranks of inferred template counts within each repertoire. A later analysis computed generation probabilities with a VDJ recombination model fitted to out-of-frame rearrangements, and checked the results against IGoR. In a later analysis, hypergeometric tests were used to score TCR-TCR, TCR-HLA and TCR-CMV co-occurrence, with a repertoire-size bias correction applied to TCR pairs. A later analysis estimated false discovery rates by permuting HLA or CMV assignments 20 times. In a later analysis, co-occurring TCRs were grouped with DBSCAN, and TCRdist sequence similarity was added when clustering was performed within HLA-allele-positive subsets. Repertoires with fewer than 30,000 or more than 120,000 public chains were left out of co-occurrence clustering, as were about 5 repertoires with anomalous nucleotide sharing. TCRdb took this table from immuneACCESS and kept in-frame rearrangements with V and J called. Such tables lack part of the clones; where checked against another copy, unresolved V genes explain under half of the gap, and the rest is unexplained. V and J calls and clone size follow that table, whereas D and trimming were derived from the DNA. Within this sample are 95,000 to 120,000 clones, with approximately 74% of them counted one time only. Around 4.2% of the sample belongs to the ten largest clones.

With regard to this clone: The specificity of this receptor is unknown. No base qualities exist here, and no much larger clone lies one base off it.

The cohort comprised under 700 healthy bone marrow donors. At the time of sampling, all cohort members were nominally healthy, though unrecorded immune exposures were likely present. The donor was CMV seropositive and belonged to the group of 250 to 300 seropositive cohort members. A peripheral blood sample was provided by each donor, and peripheral blood mononuclear cells were used for TCR beta sequencing. Genomic DNA extraction from the blood cell samples was performed with the Qiagen DNeasy Blood Extraction Kit. Sequenced sample: PBMCs. This clonotype originated in a woman aged 40 to 55 in good health and CMV-seropositive.

The CDR3 region: CASSIGVGTTENYGYTF. In nucleotides, the sequence is TGTGCCAGTAGTATCGGCGTCGGGACAACCGAAAACTATGGCTACACCTTC. This chain joins TRBV19 to TRBJ1-2; matching of 6 bases hints at TRBD1 as the D gene. The germline V gene (reference sequence) gives CDR1 as LNHDA and CDR2 as SQIVND. At the junction V is shortened by 3 bases and J by 2 bases, with 19 bases in between. The CDR3 covers 17 residues, taking in both the cysteine and the phenylalanine. Only the CDR3 DNA is retained, 51 bases long and in frame from the first base.